Listed below are T cell receptor beta chains from one sample, sequenced in a study of cytomegalovirus exposure and HLA in healthy donors. Using immunoSEQ multiplex PCR, the repertoire was profiled, and TCRdb retains in-frame clones only, with some absent. The table shows about 80,000 clones, with approximately 66% occurring only once. Sequencing was carried out using PBMCs. These receptors all stem from a male donor in good health and CMV-seropositive. Both conserved end residues are part of each CDR3. The order of the fields is clone size, CDR3 length, D gene, V gene, J gene, CDR3 DNA, CDR3 protein. A D gene is named only where the DNA matches it firmly. Expanded clones are given a class, and other clones once, few, many or no size at all.

NA,13,TRBD1,TRBV10-2,TRBJ2-7,TGCGCCAGCGGGGTAAGGGGGCAAGACGAGCAGTACTTC,CASGVRGQDEQYF
NA,14,NA,TRBV28,TRBJ2-1,TGTGTCACGAAAGAGGGCGGGGAAATCGATGAGCAGTTCTTC,CVTKEGGEIDEQFF
NA,17,NA,TRBV11-2,TRBJ1-6,TGTGCCAGCAGCTTAAATAGCCAGAGCTCCTATAATTCACCCCTCCACTTT,CASSLNSQSSYNSPLHF
NA,14,TRBD1,TRBV18,TRBJ1-1,TGTGCCAGCTCACCGGTCACAGGGGGGACTGAAGCTTTCTTT,CASSPVTGGTEAFF
NA,15,TRBD2,TRBV11-3,TRBJ2-1,TGTGCCAGCAGCCCACTAGCGGGATCCTACAATGAGCAGTTCTTC,CASSPLAGSYNEQFF
NA,14,NA,TRBV5-1,TRBJ1-3,TGCGCCAGCAGCTCGACAGGCTCTGGAAACACCATATATTTT,CASSSTGSGNTIYF
NA,15,TRBD2,TRBV6-5,TRBJ2-1,TGTGCCAGCAGCCCTGCGGGAGGATCCTACAATGAGCAGTTCTTC,CASSPAGGSYNEQFF
NA,14,NA,TRBV5-1,TRBJ1-2,TGCGCCAGCAGCTTGGATACAGGGAACTATGGCTACACCTTC,CASSLDTGNYGYTF
NA,15,NA,TRBV5-1,TRBJ1-1,TGCGCCAGCAGCTTGGAGGGGGTGGCGAACACTGAAGCTTTCTTT,CASSLEGVANTEAFF
few,16,NA,TRBV5-1,TRBJ2-3,TGCGCCAGCAGCCCTGACATAGCGGCTGGCACAGATACGCAGTATTTT,CASSPDIAAGTDTQYF
NA,17,NA,TRBV6-1,TRBJ2-4,TGTGCCAGCAGTGAAGGCGCGGGGCTGGGAGCCAAAAACATTCAGTACTTC,CASSEGAGLGAKNIQYF
NA,16,TRBD2,TRBV5-1,TRBJ2-3,TGCGCCAGCAGCTCCAAACTAGCGGGAGCGTCAGATACGCAGTATTTT,CASSSKLAGASDTQYF